The source of this T cell receptor beta chain is a study of blood T cells in healthy people across ages. V trimming: 7 bases; J trimming: 4 bases; junction bases outside the gene matches: 9. Germline CDR1 reads MNHEY; CDR2 reads SMNVEV (reference sequence). The CDR3 spans 16 residues. Alongside a J-beta primer mix, a sample-barcoded 5' primer served in a second PCR lasting roughly 7 to 11 cycles. MiXCR, applied by TCRdb to the 5' RACE reads, yields one record per CDR3 protein. The sample lists some 670,000 distinct CDR3 sequences; 52% were seen once. The source of this sequence is a woman older than 75 in good health. The chain is built from TRBV27 and TRBJ2-7; TRBD2 matches at 14 bases. Sequencing was carried out using blood. The CDR3 spells CASTLETSGRVYEQYF. Written as DNA, the CDR3 is TGTGCCAGCACCCTCGAGACTAGCGGGAGGGTGTACGAGCAGTACTTC.